These 2 T cell receptor beta chains were all obtained from the same sample, sequenced in a study of blood T cell repertoires in COVID-19. Here immunoSEQ multiplex PCR was the method, and the copy in TCRdb shows in-frame clones only, minus some. The sample includes about 36,000 clones, roughly 73% of them seen just once. Material: peripheral blood. The receptor set was obtained from a man in his sixties with acute or convalescent COVID-19.

This chain joins TRBV7-2 and TRBJ2-5; 11 bases line up with TRBD2. V lost 5 bases, J lost 5 bases, and 16 bases stayed unmatched. This CDR3 is 18 amino acids long. Per germline, CDR1 SGHTA and CDR2 FQGNSA. DNA for the CDR3: TGTGCCAGCAGCCCCAAACTAGCGGGGGCCACTGGGGGGGAGACCCAGTACTTC. Residues: CASSPKLAGATGGETQYF.

The rearrangement links TRBV15 to TRBJ2-1, with D perhaps TRBD2 (6 bases). Germline assignment: CDR1 LNHNV and CDR2 YYDKDF (reference sequence). The CDR3 runs 17 residues. Trimming left V 6 bases short and J 0 bases short, with 18 bases between. CDR3 sequence (DNA): TGTGCCACCAGTCTCAGCTGGGGGAGGAGCTCCTACAATGAGCAGTTCTTC. It encodes CATSLSWGRSSYNEQFF.